This TCR beta chain was documented in a study of regulatory T cells in long-lasting Graves disease. TCR beta libraries were built with iRepertoire HTBI primers and Arm-PCR of CDR3 regions. TCRdb redid the calling of the multiplex PCR reads with MiXCR, one entry per CDR3 protein. The data contain hundreds of thousands of distinct CDR3 sequences, about 20% of them seen just once; the ten biggest clones take up just under 30%. There are many counts of this clonotype. Indicated time point: persistent/refractory GD, antithyroid drugs over 5 years with positive TRAb. Researchers made the TCR library from RNA that was extracted from PBMCs. This receptor was identified in a female donor with Graves disease. Material: peripheral blood mononuclear cells (PBMCs), obtained when the disease was refractory, from a patient treated with antithyroid drugs.

The CDR3 nucleotides are TGTGCCAGCAGATCCGGGACAGGGCCTCCTGGGGCCAACGTCCTGACTTTC. Protein sequence: CASRSGTGPPGANVLTF. The V gene is TRBV6-1, the J gene TRBJ2-6; 9 bases align to TRBD1. CDR1 is MNHNS and CDR2 is SASEGT in the germline V gene. The CDR3 has 17 amino acids. Trimming took 6 bases from V and 2 from J; bases not matched to a gene: 8.